A single sample gave rise to the 27 T cell receptor beta chains below, sequenced in a study of blood T cell repertoires in COVID-19. Only in-frame clones appear in the TCRdb table, and some are missing; sequencing was by immunoSEQ multiplex PCR. The top ten clones hold 5% to 6.5% of a sample with about 12,000 clones, 60% to 80% of them seen once. The sequenced sample consisted of peripheral blood. The source of these receptors is a man in his sixties with COVID-19, enrolled during active disease.

The chain links TRBV7-9 to TRBJ1-1; D is uncertain. Germline CDR1 is SEHNR and CDR2 is FQNEAQ (reference sequence). V shed 5 bases and J shed 1 base, with 11 bases lying between them. The CDR3 is 14 amino acids. Written as DNA, the CDR3 is TGTGCCAGCAGCCCCCGGACTCCGAACACTGAAGCTTTCTTT. Translated, it gives CASSPRTPNTEAFF. Full variable domain (rest looked up from reference TRBV7-9 and TRBJ1-1): DTGVSQNPRHKITKRGQNVTFRCDPISEHNRLYWYRQTLGQGPEFLTYFQNEAQLEKSRLLSDRFSAERPKGSFSTLEIQRTEQGDSAMYLCASSPRTPNTEAFFGQGTRLTVV.

V is TRBV24-1 and J is TRBJ2-2; 7 positions agree with TRBD1. The CDR3 extends over 16 amino acids. CDR1 KGHDR and CDR2 SFDVKD come from the germline V gene. V dropped 5 bases and J dropped 4; count of bases not matched to a gene: 9. CDR3 DNA: TGTGCCACCAGTGCCTACAGGGGATCAAGCACCGGGGAGCTGTTTTTT. This translates into CATSAYRGSSTGELFF.

The V and J genes are TRBV30 and TRBJ1-1; D uncertain. Germline loops: CDR1 GTSNPN, CDR2 SVGIG (reference sequence). The V and J ends lost 0 bases and 1 base respectively, with 12 bases between them. The CDR3 contains 15 residues. The CDR3 DNA reads TGTGCCTGGAGTGTTCCGCGTCGGGAGAACACTGAAGCTTTCTTT. Protein product: CAWSVPRRENTEAFF.

The chain has TRBV18 and TRBJ2-2; the D gene is possibly TRBD1 (5 bases). The CDR3 covers 14 residues. Trimming left V 5 bases short and J 0 bases short, with 7 bases between. Looked up from germline, CDR1 is KGHSH and CDR2 is LQKENI. The CDR3 region is CASSRQTNTGELFF. The CDR3 nucleotides are TGTGCCAGCTCAAGACAGACGAACACCGGGGAGCTGTTTTTT.

This sequence joins TRBV4-1 and TRBJ2-7; possible D gene TRBD1, 5 bases. With 4 bases removed from V and 1 base from J, the gap between germline ends came to 14 bases. This CDR3 comprises 15 residues. The germline V gene encodes CDR1 MGHRA and CDR2 YSYEKL. The CDR3 nucleotides are TGCGCCAGCAGCCTGACTTTAGGGGATTCCTACGAGCAGTACTTC. Encoded protein: CASSLTLGDSYEQYF.

This rearrangement joins TRBV7-9 to TRBJ1-1; D gene unclear. V was cut by 5 bases and J by 4 bases, with 14 bases left in between. Germline values: CDR1 SEHNR, CDR2 FQNEAQ (reference sequence). The CDR3 consists of 14 residues. CDR3 residues: CASSRTNSITEAFF. The CDR3 nucleotides are TGTGCCAGCAGCCGAACGAACTCTATCACTGAAGCTTTCTTT.

This rearrangement joins TRBV5-6 to TRBJ2-7; 7 positions agree with TRBD1. CDR1 is SGHDT and CDR2 is YYEEEE in the germline V gene. CDR3 length: 15 amino acids. Unmatched junction bases numbered 9, after V lost 4 bases and J lost 2 bases. The DNA for the CDR3 is TGTGCCAGCAGCGGACAGGTTGGGTGGGCCTACGAGCAGTACTTC. Amino acids: CASSGQVGWAYEQYF. The whole variable domain, filled in from reference TRBV5-6 and TRBJ2-7, reads DAGVTQSPTHLIKTRGQQVTLRCSPKSGHDTVSWYQQALGQGPQFIFQYYEEEERQRGNFPDRFSGHQFPNYSSELNVNALLLGDSALYLCASSGQVGWAYEQYFGPGTRLTVT.

The chain is built from TRBV13 and TRBJ1-2; 8 bases match TRBD1. Germline CDR1 is PRHDT and CDR2 is FYEKMQ (reference sequence). The V and J ends lost 5 bases and 4 bases, in that order; junction bases with no gene match: 6. The CDR3 sequence is 14 residues long. The CDR3 protein is CASSRGQGAYGYTF. CDR3 sequence (DNA): TGTGCCAGCAGCCGGGGGCAGGGGGCCTATGGCTACACCTTC. The variable domain in full, with the rest retrieved from reference TRBV13 and TRBJ1-2, is AAGVIQSPRHLIKEKRETATLKCYPIPRHDTVYWYQQGPGQDPQFLISFYEKMQSDKGSIPDRFSAQQFSDYHSELNMSSLELGDSALYFCASSRGQGAYGYTFGSGTRLTVV.

Concerning this clone: This may stem from a read error, because a much larger clone lies one nucleotide away. V is TRBV15 and J is TRBJ2-7; 9 nucleotides align to TRBD1. CDR3 length: 15 amino acids. Germline assignment: CDR1 LNHNV and CDR2 YYDKDF (reference sequence). Trimming took 2 bases from V and 0 from J; bases not matched to a gene: 2. The CDR3 DNA reads TGTGCCACCAGCAGAACGACAGGGGGCTCCTACGAGCAGTACTTC. Protein: CATSRTTGGSYEQYF.

This rearrangement joins TRBV7-6 to TRBJ1-1, with TRBD1 matching 8 bases. The CDR3 is 15 amino acids. V shed 3 bases and J 5 bases; nucleotides not matched to a gene: 8. In germline, CDR1 is SGHVS, CDR2 FNYEAQ. The CDR3 loop is CASSFQTGEVTEAFF. For the CDR3, the DNA is TGTGCCAGCAGCTTCCAGACAGGGGAAGTAACTGAAGCTTTCTTT.

This chain joins TRBV28 and TRBJ1-1; TRBD1 agrees at 11 bases. The junction had 4 bases not matched to a gene; V was cut back by 4 bases and J by 3 bases. The CDR3 totals 15 residues. Looked up from germline, CDR1 is MDHEN and CDR2 is SYDVKM. CDR3 protein: CASSSLGQGDTEAFF. The CDR3 DNA is TGTGCCAGCAGTTCCTTGGGACAGGGGGACACTGAAGCTTTCTTT.

The chain employs TRBV6-4 and TRBJ1-3; TRBD1 is a possible D gene (5 bases). The length of the CDR3 is 17 residues. Deletions cut 7 bases from V and 0 bases from J, with 19 bases between. From germline, CDR1 is MRHNA and CDR2 SNTAGT. For the CDR3, the DNA is TGTGCCAGCACGCCCTTCGGGGGTTTCATCTCTGGAAACACCATATATTTT. Its translation: CASTPFGGFISGNTIYF.

This clone occurred a few times. CDR3 bases: TGTGCCAGCAGCCTCCGACTAGCGGGAACGAGCGGGGAGCTGTTTTTT. Protein: CASSLRLAGTSGELFF. The rearrangement links TRBV3-1 (or the pseudogene TRBV3-2) to TRBJ2-2, with 11 bases matching TRBD2. The junction had 8 bases not matched to a gene; V was cut back by 4 bases and J by 7 bases. CDR1 and CDR2 from the germline V gene are LGHDT and YNNKEL (reference sequence). The CDR3 totals 16 residues.

J is TRBJ1-3 and V is TRBV6-5, with 8 nucleotides matching TRBD1. The germline CDR1 and CDR2 sequences are MNHEY and SVGAGI. The CDR3 runs 15 residues. V shed 2 bases and J 4 bases; nucleotides not matched to a gene: 4. In DNA form, the CDR3 reads TGTGCCAGCAGTTACCGGACAGGGTACGGAAACACCATATATTTT. Its protein product is CASSYRTGYGNTIYF.

In its sample, this clone was seen a few times. J is TRBJ2-1 and V is TRBV11-2; D remains unclear. Germline values: CDR1 SGHAT, CDR2 FQNNGV. The CDR3 contains 16 residues. Trimming cost V 2 bases and J 0 bases, with 11 bases left between them. CDR3 residues: CASSLNGASSYNEQFF. The DNA for the CDR3 is TGTGCCAGCAGCTTAAATGGAGCGAGCTCCTACAATGAGCAGTTCTTC.

CDR3: CASSKNQMAGGAKNIQYF. For the CDR3, the DNA is TGTGCCAGCAGCAAGAATCAGATGGCGGGTGGGGCCAAAAACATTCAGTACTTC. This rearrangement joins TRBV28 to TRBJ2-4, with a tentative D call TRBD2 (5 bases). Germline V gene lookup returns CDR1 MDHEN and CDR2 SYDVKM. V was clipped by 6 bases and J by 1 base, with 22 bases between them. The length of the CDR3 is 18 residues.

The rearrangement joins TRBV3-1 (or the pseudogene TRBV3-2) to TRBJ1-4; D remains ambiguous. Trimming took 7 bases from V and 4 from J, leaving 25 bases between them. This CDR3 is built from 18 residues. Germline V gene lookup returns CDR1 LGHDT and CDR2 YNNKEL (reference sequence). DNA for the CDR3: TGTGCCAGCAAACGACGTCGGCACCCAAACGGAGATAATGAAAAACTGTTTTTT. Encoded protein: CASKRRRHPNGDNEKLFF.

The rearrangement links TRBV5-1 to TRBJ1-6; the D is unclear. The germline V gene has CDR1 SGHRS and CDR2 YFSETQ. The V end was cut by 0 bases, the J end by 7 bases, with 11 bases between. The CDR3 is 15 residues long. The CDR3 DNA reads TGCGCCAGCAGCTTGGATCAGAATGCCAATTCACCCCTCCACTTT. It is translated as CASSLDQNANSPLHF.

This sequence joins TRBV28 and TRBJ2-4; D is unclear. The CDR3 extends over 12 amino acids. V lost 2 bases to trimming and J lost 5 bases, with 4 bases between them. Germline V gene data show CDR1 as MDHEN and CDR2 as SYDVKM. The chain's CDR3 is CASSLLENIQYF. For the CDR3, the DNA is TGTGCCAGCAGTTTACTAGAAAACATTCAGTACTTC.

The rearrangement links TRBV5-1 to TRBJ2-7; TRBD1 is a possible D gene (6 bases). This CDR3 has 14 amino acids. Germline values: CDR1 SGHRS, CDR2 YFSETQ. Trimming removed 0 bases at V and 2 bases at J, with 9 bases between. The CDR3 nucleotides read TGCGCCAGCAGCTTGGCTACAGGGCCCTACGAGCAGTACTTC. As protein: CASSLATGPYEQYF.

The V gene is TRBV5-1, the J gene TRBJ2-1; maybe TRBD2 (5 bases). V was clipped by 0 bases and J by 0 bases, with 16 bases between them. This CDR3 contains 18 residues. Germline V gives CDR1 SGHRS, CDR2 YFSETQ. CDR3 protein: CASSLVTEAASSYNEQFF. CDR3 nucleotides: TGCGCCAGCAGCTTGGTCACCGAAGCGGCCAGCTCCTACAATGAGCAGTTCTTC.

With regard to this clone: A read error may produce the germline difference seen at one junction end. This chain links TRBV7-2 with TRBJ2-2; the match to TRBD2 covers 9 bases. The length of the CDR3 is 18 residues. Germline loops: CDR1 SGHTA, CDR2 FQGNSA. The DNA for the CDR3 is TGTGCCAGCAGCTTACGGGATGGCGGGGGGGCGAAGACCGGGGAGCTGTTTTTT. The encoded protein is CASSLRDGGGAKTGELFF.

CDR3: CATSRDLGQGARIVGNTEAFF. CDR3 in DNA: TGTGCCACCAGCAGAGATTTAGGACAGGGGGCAAGGATCGTCGGGAACACTGAAGCTTTCTTT. V is TRBV15 and J is TRBJ1-1; 11 bases are shared with TRBD1. This CDR3 is 21 amino acids long. The ends lost 0 bases at V and 1 base at J; junction bases unmatched: 16. Germline V lookup: CDR1 LNHNV, CDR2 YYDKDF (reference sequence).

The chain recombines TRBV7-7 with TRBJ1-1; D is uncertain. This CDR3 has 13 amino acids. Germline loops: CDR1 SSHAT, CDR2 FNYEAQ (reference sequence). With 4 bases removed from V and 5 bases from J, the gap between germline ends came to 11 bases. CDR3 protein: CASSSDFGTEAFF. CDR3 bases: TGTGCCAGCAGCTCGGACTTTGGGACTGAAGCTTTCTTT.

The chain recombines TRBV30 with TRBJ1-5; D might be TRBD1 (6 bases). V was shortened by 1 base and J by 6 bases, with 16 bases between the two germline ends. The CDR3 extends over 15 amino acids. The germline gives CDR1 GTSNPN, CDR2 SVGIG (reference sequence). The CDR3 sequence is CAWSEGDASSQPQHF. The CDR3 nucleotides are TGTGCCTGGAGTGAGGGGGACGCAAGCTCTCAGCCCCAGCATTTT.

The V call is TRBV3-1 (or the pseudogene TRBV3-2), the J call TRBJ1-3, with 12 positions matching TRBD1. Trimming at V came to 4 bases and at J to 3 bases, leaving 13 bases not matched to a gene. CDR1 is LGHDT and CDR2 is YNNKEL in the germline V gene (reference sequence). This CDR3 comprises 19 residues. The CDR3 bases are TGTGCCAGCAGCCGAGATGGACCGGGACAGGGGGCCGATGGAAACACCATATATTTT. Amino acid sequence: CASSRDGPGQGADGNTIYF.

This clone was picked up one time. The chain joins TRBV18 to TRBJ1-2; a possible D gene is TRBD1 (6 bases). V lost 3 bases to trimming and J lost 7 bases, with 18 bases between them. The CDR3 length is 15 residues. The germline V gene encodes CDR1 KGHSH and CDR2 LQKENI. CDR3 DNA: TGTGCCAGCTCACCTAAGGGGGACGCAGGGATTGGCTACACCTTC. This codes for CASSPKGDAGIGYTF.